This T cell receptor beta chain stems from a study of vaccination and CD4 T cells after COVID-19. The wider study: Sampling post-COVID took place a median around 100 days after diagnosis (range 35 to 161). Each control culture was treated with a CEFX pool, an HIV-1 Nef pool, or no peptide.

V lost 6 bases, J lost 5 bases, and 13 bases lay in between. This CDR3 is 13 amino acids long. Treatment specified: approximately 10-day PBMC culture with coronavirus spike peptide pools or control peptides (ViraFEST assay). Sequenced with the Oncomine TCR Beta short-read assay was DNA taken from cultured CD4+ T cells. TCRdb reprocessed the PCR reads via MiXCR and lists one record per CDR3 protein. The sample shows around 14,000 distinct CDR3 sequences, roughly 34% of them seen only once. A few counts support this clonotype. What it recognizes is unknown. Sequencing was carried out using cultured CD4+ T cells from blood. The source is a human donor with COVID-19. The chain is built from TRBV12-3 or TRBV12-4 and TRBJ2-5; D possibly corresponds to TRBD2 (5 bases). In nucleotides, the CDR3 is TGTGCCAGCAGCACACTAGGTCCCGAGACCCAGTACTTC. Its translation: CASSTLGPETQYF.